The T cell receptor (beta chain) described here comes from a study of blood T cell repertoires in COVID-19. Study information: Nucleic acid was either cDNA or gDNA, and it came from T cells, B-cell-depleted T cells, or PBMCs.

V lost 0 bases to trimming and J lost 11 bases, with 18 bases between them. Germline V gene data show CDR1 as SGHRS and CDR2 as YFSETQ. This CDR3 comprises 16 residues. Those who participated ranged in age from roughly 18 to 89 years and resided in approximately 23 US areas. Among Cohort 3 donors, those recovered had two negative PCRs, clearance, or symptom resolution. Original analysis: Scientists estimated how many nucleated cells there were by amplifying reference gene primers. Here immunoSEQ multiplex PCR was the method, and the copy in TCRdb shows in-frame clones only, minus some. The V and J calls and clone size are taken from that table; D and trimming were inferred from the DNA. In the table there are a few hundred thousand clones, 89% of which are singletons.

The rearrangement uses TRBV5-1 and TRBJ1-6, with D possibly TRBD1 on 6 matching bases. Specimen: PBMCs or T cells enriched from blood (not recorded which). This TCR came from a woman in her 30s who had recovered from COVID-19. This chain's CDR3 is CASSLVGGRLRTPLHF. In DNA form, the CDR3 reads TGCGCCAGCAGCTTGGTTGGGGGCAGGCTGAGGACACCCCTCCACTTT. The whole variable domain, filled in from reference TRBV5-1 and TRBJ1-6, reads KAGVTQTPRYLIKTRGQQVTLSCSPISGHRSVSWYQQTPGQGLQFLFEYFSETQRNKGNFPGRFSGRQFSNSRSEMNVSTLELGDSALYLCASSLVGGRLRTPLHFGNGTRLTVT.